The T cell receptor beta chain under discussion was sequenced for a study of cytomegalovirus exposure and HLA in healthy donors. Study-wide points: The study dropped some indistinguishable V segments, TRBV6-2 and TRBV6-3 among them. The records held CMV serostatus as the only immune exposure information.

For this clone: Its specificity is not known.

Germline values: CDR1 SNHLY, CDR2 FYNNEI. Trimming removed 1 base at V and 1 base at J, with 7 bases between. The CDR3 runs to 14 residues. The donors were healthy bone marrow donors. Researchers ran the PCR with 60 Vbeta and 13 Jbeta primers. The repertoire was sequenced with immunoSEQ multiplex PCR; TCRdb's copy has only in-frame clones and lacks some. The record lists about 120,000 clones, of which the ten most abundant hold approximately 1.7%. Sequencing input: PBMCs. This receptor was taken from a woman aged 40 to 49 in good health and CMV-seropositive. J is TRBJ1-1 and V is TRBV2, with D unresolved. The DNA for the CDR3 is TGTGCCAGCAGTGAAGGGAGACGGAACACTGAAGCTTTCTTT. This encodes CASSEGRRNTEAFF.